This record covers a single T cell receptor (beta chain). What this receptor recognizes is not known. Qualities for individual bases were not recorded, and no much larger clone is one base off. CDR3 length: 14 amino acids, cysteine to phenylalanine. Of all the DNA, just the CDR3 is kept, 42 bases in frame from base 1. V is trimmed back by 3 bases and J by 2 bases, and the junction contains 3 bases that no gene match accounts for. Sequences SGDLS (CDR1) and YYNGEE (CDR2) are obtained from the germline V gene. The sample is drawn from a study of human T cells and chemical hapten exposure (dated by TCRdb to the early 2020s). With regard to the full study: For sensitization, 2% DPC in acetone was applied to a roughly 2 cm by roughly 2 cm area of upper inner arm skin. Throughout the study period of 20 to 25 weeks, patients also received therapeutic DPC doses to the scalp every week. Patch testing was performed on the upper back with Finn chambers containing 0.01% DPC, and the patch tests were scored after 6 days according to International Contact Dermatitis Research Group standards. Most of the patients in the cohort were female, and the cohort covered alopecia areata with under or over 50% scalp involvement, alopecia totalis and alopecia universalis. Libraries were pooled for sequencing, and variation in per-sample TCR yields was attributed mainly to small differences in library volumes within the pool. In alopecia patients, the study followed how the peripheral blood TCR repertoire changed in vivo over primary and secondary sensitization to diphenylcyclopropenone (DPC), a hapten. Blood samples were taken from patients before sensitization (week 0) and then at 2, 6 and about 24 weeks after DPC sensitization. For TCR sequencing, blood came from some 31 alopecia patients at anywhere from one to four time points (pre-sensitization, 2, 6 and 24 weeks). General findings and caveats noted by the study authors: Alopecia, a presumed autoimmune disease, was present in all patients, so the immune response of the patients might differ from that of healthy individuals. Patch test score was positively correlated with the number of PT1 expanded TCRs, with significance at thresholds 8, 16 and 32 but not at 4. After repeated subsampling, changes were observed in the strength of the expansion versus patch-test correlation and in the threshold at which the correlation became significant. Expanded TCRs formed significantly more large CDR3 similarity clusters than pre-sensitization or healthy control sets, consistent with antigen-driven responses. DPC sensitization did not change how many TCRs were above 1 in 1000 frequency, and no evidence was found of alterations in global repertoire structure.

Libraries were prepared through RACE. Data came from a NextSeq 500. During library preparation, unique molecular identifiers were attached to individual cDNA molecules so that TCRs could be counted in a quantitative, reproducible way. From each blood RNA sample, both TCR alpha and TCR beta chains were sequenced. As for how the authors treated the data: A median of about 100,000 TCRs per sample was observed, with a range of roughly 23,224 to 700,000. The Decombinator software suite was used to annotate V, J and CDR3 in the TCR reads. For PS versus PT1 abundance plots, all samples were subsampled to the same number of TCRs (28,000). TCRs were defined as expanded if absent before sensitization and observed at least eight times at the 2-week time point. Clones were called with MiXCR by TCRdb after fastp trimmed the public reads at Q25, and only in-frame beta chains were retained. Here each entry gathers all rows of one CDR3 protein and keeps the most common genes and DNA. V and J calls and clone size were set by TCRdb, not the authors. The sample contains 75,000 to 90,000 distinct CDR3 sequences, 10% of them found a single time. The top ten constitute about 1.4% of the sample.

Sample time point, as interpreted from the label and publication: patch test 1, 2 weeks after DPC sensitization. This specimen's treatment or condition label, interpreted: therapeutic diphenylcyclopropenone sensitization with weekly scalp DPC. Blood at each patch-test visit was drawn before the patch test was applied. Patients were eligible if aged 18 to 70, diagnosed with alopecia and judged suitable for DPC therapy, and pregnant patients were excluded. Total RNA was extracted from unfractionated whole blood that had been collected in Tempus Blood RNA tubes. Recombination connected TRBV9 to TRBJ1-1; TRBD1 fits 8 bases in the junction. The clonotype comes from a woman aged 45-65 years with alopecia areata. Some clones in this sample may be carry-over from other donors' samples. Sequenced material: whole blood, taken in connection with sensitization to the hapten diphenylcyclopropenone (DPC). CDR3 region: CASSGGTGNTEAFF. The DNA sequence is as follows: TGTGCCAGCAGCGGTGGGACAGGAAACACTGAAGCTTTCTTT.